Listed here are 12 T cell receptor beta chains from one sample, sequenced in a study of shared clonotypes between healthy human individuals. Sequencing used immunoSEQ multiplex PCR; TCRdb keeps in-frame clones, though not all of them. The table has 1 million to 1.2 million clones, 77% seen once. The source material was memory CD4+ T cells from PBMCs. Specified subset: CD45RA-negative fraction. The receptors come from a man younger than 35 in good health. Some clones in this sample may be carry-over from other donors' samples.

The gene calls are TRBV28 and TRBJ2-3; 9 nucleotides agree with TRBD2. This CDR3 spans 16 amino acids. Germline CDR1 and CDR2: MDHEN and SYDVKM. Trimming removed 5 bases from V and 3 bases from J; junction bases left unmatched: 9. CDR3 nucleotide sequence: TGTGCCAGCAGTGCGCTAGCGGGGCGGAGGACAGATACGCAGTATTTT. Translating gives CASSALAGRRTDTQYF.

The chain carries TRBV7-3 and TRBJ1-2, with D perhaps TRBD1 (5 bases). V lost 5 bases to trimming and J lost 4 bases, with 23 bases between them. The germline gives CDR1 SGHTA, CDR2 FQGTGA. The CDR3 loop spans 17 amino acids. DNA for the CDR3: TGTGCCAGCAGCCCTCCGGGACGGCCTCGTGGCGGCTATGGCTACACCTTC. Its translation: CASSPPGRPRGGYGYTF.

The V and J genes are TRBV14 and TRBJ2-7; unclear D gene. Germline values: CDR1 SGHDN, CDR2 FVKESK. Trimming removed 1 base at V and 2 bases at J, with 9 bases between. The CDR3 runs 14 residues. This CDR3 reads CASSQGGVAYEQYF. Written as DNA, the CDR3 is TGTGCCAGCAGCCAAGGTGGGGTTGCCTACGAGCAGTACTTC.

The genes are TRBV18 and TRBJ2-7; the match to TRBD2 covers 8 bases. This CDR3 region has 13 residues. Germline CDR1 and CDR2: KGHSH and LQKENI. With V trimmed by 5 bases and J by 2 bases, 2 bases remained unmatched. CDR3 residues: CASSTGGAYEQYF. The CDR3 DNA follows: TGTGCCAGCTCAACGGGGGGGGCCTACGAGCAGTACTTC.

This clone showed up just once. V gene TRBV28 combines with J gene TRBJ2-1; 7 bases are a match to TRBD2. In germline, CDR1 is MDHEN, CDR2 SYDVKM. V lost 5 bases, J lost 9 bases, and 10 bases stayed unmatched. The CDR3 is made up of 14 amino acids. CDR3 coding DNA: TGTGCCAGCAGTACAGGACTAGTACGCGGTGAGCAGTTCTTC. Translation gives CASSTGLVRGEQFF.

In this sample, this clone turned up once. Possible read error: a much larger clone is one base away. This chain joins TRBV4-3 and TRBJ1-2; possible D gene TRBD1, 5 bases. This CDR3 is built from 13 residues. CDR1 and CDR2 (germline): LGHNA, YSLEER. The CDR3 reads CASSQYQGYDYTF. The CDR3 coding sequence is TGCGCCAGCAGCCAATATCAGGGTTATGACTACACCTTC.

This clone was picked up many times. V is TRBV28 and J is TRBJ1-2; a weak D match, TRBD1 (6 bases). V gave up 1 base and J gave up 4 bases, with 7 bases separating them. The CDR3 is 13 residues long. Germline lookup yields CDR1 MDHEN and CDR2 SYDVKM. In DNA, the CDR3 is TGTGCCAGCAGTTTATCGGACAGCTATGGCTACACCTTC. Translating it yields CASSLSDSYGYTF.

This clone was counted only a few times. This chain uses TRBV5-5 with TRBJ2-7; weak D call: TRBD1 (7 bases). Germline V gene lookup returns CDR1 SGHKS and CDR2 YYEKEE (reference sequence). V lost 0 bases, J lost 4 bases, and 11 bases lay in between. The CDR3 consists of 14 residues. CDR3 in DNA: TGTGCCAGCAGCTTGGAGGCAGGGGGGTACGAGCAGTACTTC. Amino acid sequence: CASSLEAGGYEQYF.

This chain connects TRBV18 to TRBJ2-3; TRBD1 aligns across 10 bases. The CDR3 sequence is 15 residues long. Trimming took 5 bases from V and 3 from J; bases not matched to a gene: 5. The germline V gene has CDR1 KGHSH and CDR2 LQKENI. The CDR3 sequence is CASSFWTGGTDTQYF. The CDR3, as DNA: TGTGCCAGCTCATTTTGGACAGGGGGAACAGATACGCAGTATTTT.

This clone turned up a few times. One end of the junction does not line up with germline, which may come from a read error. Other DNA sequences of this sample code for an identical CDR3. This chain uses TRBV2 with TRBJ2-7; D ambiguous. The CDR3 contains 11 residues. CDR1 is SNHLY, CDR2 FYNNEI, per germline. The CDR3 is CASSPSFEQYF. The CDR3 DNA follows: TGTGCCAGCAGTCCGTCCTTCGAGCAGTACTTC.

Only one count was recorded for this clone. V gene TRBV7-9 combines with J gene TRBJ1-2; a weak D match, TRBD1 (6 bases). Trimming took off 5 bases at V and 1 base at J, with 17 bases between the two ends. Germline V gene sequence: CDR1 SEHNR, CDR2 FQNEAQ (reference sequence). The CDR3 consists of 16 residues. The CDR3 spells CASSRPGGSINYGYTF. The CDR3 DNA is TGTGCCAGCAGCCGTCCCGGGGGCAGTATTAACTATGGCTACACCTTC.

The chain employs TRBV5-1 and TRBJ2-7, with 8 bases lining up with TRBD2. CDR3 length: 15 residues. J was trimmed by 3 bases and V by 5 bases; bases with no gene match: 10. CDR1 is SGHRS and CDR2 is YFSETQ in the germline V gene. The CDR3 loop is CASRPTSGGVYEQYF. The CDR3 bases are TGCGCCAGCAGACCTACTAGCGGAGGAGTCTACGAGCAGTACTTC. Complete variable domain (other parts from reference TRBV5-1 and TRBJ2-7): KAGVTQTPRYLIKTRGQQVTLSCSPISGHRSVSWYQQTPGQGLQFLFEYFSETQRNKGNFPGRFSGRQFSNSRSEMNVSTLELGDSALYLCASRPTSGGVYEQYFGPGTRLTVT.